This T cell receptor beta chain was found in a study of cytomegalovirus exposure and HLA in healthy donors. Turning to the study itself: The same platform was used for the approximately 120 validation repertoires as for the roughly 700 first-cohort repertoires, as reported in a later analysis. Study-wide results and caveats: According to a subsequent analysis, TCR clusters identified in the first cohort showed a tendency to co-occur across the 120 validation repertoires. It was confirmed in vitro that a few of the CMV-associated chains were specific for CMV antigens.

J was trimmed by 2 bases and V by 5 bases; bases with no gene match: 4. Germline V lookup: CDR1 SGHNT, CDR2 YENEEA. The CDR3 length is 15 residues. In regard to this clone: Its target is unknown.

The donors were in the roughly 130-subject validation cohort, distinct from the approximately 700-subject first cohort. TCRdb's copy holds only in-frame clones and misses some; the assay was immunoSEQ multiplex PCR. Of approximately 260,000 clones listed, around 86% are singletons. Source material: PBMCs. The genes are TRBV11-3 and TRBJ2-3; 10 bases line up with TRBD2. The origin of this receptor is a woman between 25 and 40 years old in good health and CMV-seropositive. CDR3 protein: CASSHLAGATDTQYF. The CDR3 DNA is TGTGCCAGCAGCCATCTAGCGGGAGCCACAGATACGCAGTATTTT.